This T cell receptor (beta chain) was recorded in a study of cytomegalovirus exposure and HLA in healthy donors (dated by TCRdb to 2015 to 2018). Looking at the study overall: According to a later analysis, one platform produced both the 120 validation repertoires and the roughly 660 repertoires of the first cohort. High-throughput TCR immunosequencing, statistical association of individual TCRs with disease status, and machine learning were combined to predict cytomegalovirus infection status. A separate validation cohort of roughly 130 different subjects was used in addition to the 666-subject first cohort. The study aimed to test whether cataloging public T cell receptors could reveal signatures of past pathogen exposure.

Donors formed part of the validation cohort, which comprised 95 to 150 subjects and was distinct from the first cohort of some 700 subjects. What the work shows at the level of the full study, not this receptor alone: Across donors, most TCR sequences were observed very rarely, whereas some public TCRs were present in many individuals. A total of about 150 TCR beta chains were listed by the study as associated with cytomegalovirus. The classifier was reported to diagnose cytomegalovirus status with high specificity and sensitivity in both the original cohort and the validation cohort. A later analysis found that TCRs clustered in the first cohort also tended to co-occur in the roughly 110 validation repertoires, with more than 90% of cluster scores above 0. A few of the identified cytomegalovirus-associated TCR beta chains were confirmed in vitro to be specific for cytomegalovirus antigens. The authors suggested that the approach could potentially be extended to other disease states and immunological phenotypes. All 120 or so repertoires were used to score co-occurrence in the validation cohort in a later analysis, because that analysis had no HLA typing for the cohort.

Here V drops 6 bases and J drops 5 bases, and the junction holds 6 bases not matched to any gene. The CDR3 has 15 amino acids, counting the end cysteine and phenylalanine. This entry keeps only the CDR3 DNA: 45 bases, framed from base 1. In the germline V gene, CDR1 corresponds to MGHRA and CDR2 to YSYEKL. Library creation used the immunoSEQ multiplex PCR assay. The paper's processing steps were these. A statistical classification framework was built for diagnosing cytomegalovirus status from the catalog of TCR beta chain sequences. Drawn from immuneACCESS, this table holds only the in-frame rearrangements with V and J called that TCRdb kept. Clones are partly lost; checked studies trace under half to an unresolved V gene and leave the rest unexplained. V, J and clone size were drawn from that table, and D and trimming were deduced from the DNA. In all, the sample holds some 110,000 clones, and approximately 89% of those were seen once. More than 1.5% of the sample belongs to the ten largest clones.

This clone has more than one count but fewer than ten. Its antigen is still unknown. Per-base qualities were not stored, and no clone one base away is much larger. Sequencing input: PBMCs. Recombination joined TRBV4-1 with TRBJ2-7, with TRBD2 identical over 14 junction bases. The receptor was derived from a man aged 18 to 30 in good health and CMV-seronegative. The CDR3 protein: CASSGTSGSINEQYF. The sequenced DNA: TGCGCCAGCAGTGGGACTAGCGGGAGTATCAACGAGCAGTACTTC.